Below are 2 T cell receptor beta chains sequenced from a single sample in a study of T cell clusters in autoimmune cytopenias. TRB amplification used approximately 250 ng of peripheral blood genomic DNA. One tube held mixed TRB-A and TRB-B primer pools for touch-down PCR. Reprocessing the multiplex PCR reads, TCRdb reports a single entry for every CDR3 protein and omits DNA. The sample includes about 8,100 distinct CDR3 sequences. Sample: peripheral blood. The source of these receptors is a human donor with an autoimmune cytopenia or autoimmune hepatitis (not recorded which).

The gene calls are TRBV12-3 or TRBV12-4 and TRBJ2-5; TCRdb gives TRBD2 as the D gene, but with no DNA this cannot be confirmed. The CDR3 is made up of 16 amino acids. CDR3 sequence reads: CASSLLLAGDQETQYF.

V usage is TRBV12-3 or TRBV12-4 and J usage is TRBJ2-1; TCRdb names TRBD1, which stays unverified in the absence of DNA. The CDR3 consists of 16 residues. CDR3 protein: CASSFGLGTGNNEQFF.